This TCR beta chain was found in a study of T-cell memory formation after mild COVID-19. Findings and limits, study-wide: Contracting clones from day 15 to 85 had balanced CD4/CD8; later expanders favoured CD4+. Contracting CD4+ clones were located mainly in CM and EM, and CD8+ clones in EMRA. The second-wave clones peaking on day 37 were not confirmed as SARS-CoV-2-specific.

Using constant-segment primers, 5'RACE produced TCR alpha and TCR beta cDNA libraries carrying sample barcodes and UMIs. TCRdb re-called the 5' RACE reads with MiXCR, one entry per CDR3 protein. The sample has over 120,000 distinct CDR3 sequences, about 25% seen once. In the case of this clonotype: Its matching antigen is unknown.

Per the germline V gene, CDR1 is MNHEY and CDR2 is SMNVEV (reference sequence). The length of the CDR3 is 14 residues. Trimming took off 2 bases at V and 6 bases at J, with 12 bases between the two ends. The sequenced sample consisted of PBMCs or a T cell subset sorted from them (not recorded which). The receptor comes from an adult woman who had mild COVID-19 (a few samples of this study predate the infection). Cell type and time point are not known. The chain joins TRBV27 to TRBJ2-3; D gene ambiguous. This CDR3 reads CASSLNRIGDTQYF. The CDR3, as DNA: TGTGCCAGCAGTTTAAACCGGATAGGGGATACGCAGTATTTT.